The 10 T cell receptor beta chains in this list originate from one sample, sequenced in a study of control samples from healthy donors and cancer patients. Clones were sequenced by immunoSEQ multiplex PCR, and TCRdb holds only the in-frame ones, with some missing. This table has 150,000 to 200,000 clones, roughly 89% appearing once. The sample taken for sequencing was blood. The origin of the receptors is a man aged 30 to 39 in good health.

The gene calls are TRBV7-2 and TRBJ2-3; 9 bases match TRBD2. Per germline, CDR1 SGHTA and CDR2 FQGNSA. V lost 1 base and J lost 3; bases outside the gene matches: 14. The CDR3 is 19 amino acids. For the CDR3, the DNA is TGTGCCAGCAGCTTAGTTAGCGGGGGTCTCTTATCCGGGACAGATACGCAGTATTTT. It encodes CASSLVSGGLLSGTDTQYF. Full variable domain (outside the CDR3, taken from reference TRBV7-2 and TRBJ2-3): GAGVSQSPSNKVTEKGKDVELRCDPISGHTALYWYRQSLGQGLEFLIYFQGNSAPDKSGLPSDRFSAERTGGSVSTLTIQRTQQEDSAVYLCASSLVSGGLLSGTDTQYFGPGTRLTVL.

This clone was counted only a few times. CDR3 amino acids: CASSEEDETFF. Written as DNA, the CDR3 is TGTGCCAGCAGTGAAGAGGATGAGACTTTCTTT. This chain connects TRBV2 to TRBJ1-1; no clear D gene. V gave up 1 base and J gave up 12 bases, with 9 bases separating them. CDR1 and CDR2 from the germline V gene are SNHLY and FYNNEI. The length of the CDR3 is 11 residues. The full variable domain, rest sourced from reference TRBV2 and TRBJ1-1, is EPEVTQTPSHQVTQMGQEVILRCVPISNHLYFYWYRQILGQKVEFLVSFYNNEISEKSEIFDDQFSVERPDGSNFTLKIRSTKLEDSAMYFCASSEEDETFFGQGTRLTVV.

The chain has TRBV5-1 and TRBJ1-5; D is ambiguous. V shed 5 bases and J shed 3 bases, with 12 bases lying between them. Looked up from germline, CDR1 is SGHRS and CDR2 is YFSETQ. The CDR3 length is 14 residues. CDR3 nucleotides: TGCGCCAGCAGTTTCTCGGGTTTCAATCAGCCCCAGCATTTT. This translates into CASSFSGFNQPQHF.

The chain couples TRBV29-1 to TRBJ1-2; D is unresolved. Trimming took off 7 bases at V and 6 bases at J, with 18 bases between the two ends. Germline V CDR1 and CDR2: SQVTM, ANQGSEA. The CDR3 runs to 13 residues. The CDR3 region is CSALGASRHGYTF. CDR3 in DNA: TGCAGCGCTTTGGGAGCCTCCCGGCATGGCTACACCTTC.

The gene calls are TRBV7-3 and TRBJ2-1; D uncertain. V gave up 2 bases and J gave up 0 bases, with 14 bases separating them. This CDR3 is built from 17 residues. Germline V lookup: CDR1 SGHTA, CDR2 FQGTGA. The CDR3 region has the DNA TGTGCCAGCAGCTTAGACGTTAGCAAGAGCTCCTACAATGAGCAGTTCTTC. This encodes CASSLDVSKSSYNEQFF.

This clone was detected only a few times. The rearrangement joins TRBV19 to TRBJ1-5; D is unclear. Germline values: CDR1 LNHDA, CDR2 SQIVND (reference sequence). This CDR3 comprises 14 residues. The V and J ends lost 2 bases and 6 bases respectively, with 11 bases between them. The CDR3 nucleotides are TGTGCCAGTAGTATACGGCAGAGAAGTCAGCCCCAGCATTTT. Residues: CASSIRQRSQPQHF. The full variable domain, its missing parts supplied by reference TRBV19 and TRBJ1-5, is DGGITQSPKYLFRKEGQNVTLSCEQNLNHDAMYWYRQDPGQGLRLIYYSQIVNDFQKGDIAEGYSVSREKKESFPLTVTSAQKNPTAFYLCASSIRQRSQPQHFGDGTRLSIL.

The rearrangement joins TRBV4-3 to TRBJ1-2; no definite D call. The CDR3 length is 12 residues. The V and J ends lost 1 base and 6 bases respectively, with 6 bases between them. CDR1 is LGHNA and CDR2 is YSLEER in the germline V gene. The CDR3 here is CASSQGRDGYTF. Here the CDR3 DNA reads TGCGCCAGCAGCCAAGGCCGGGATGGCTACACCTTC.

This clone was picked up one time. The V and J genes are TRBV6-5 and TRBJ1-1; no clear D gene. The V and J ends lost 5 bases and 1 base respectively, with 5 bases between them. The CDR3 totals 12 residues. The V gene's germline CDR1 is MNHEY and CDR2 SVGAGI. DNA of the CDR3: TGTGCCAGCAGTAACAGGAACACTGAAGCTTTCTTT. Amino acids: CASSNRNTEAFF.

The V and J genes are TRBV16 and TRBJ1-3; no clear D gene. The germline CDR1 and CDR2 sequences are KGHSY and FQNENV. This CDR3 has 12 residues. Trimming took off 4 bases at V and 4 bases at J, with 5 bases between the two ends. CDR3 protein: CASSLQGNTIYF. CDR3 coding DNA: TGTGCCAGCAGCCTACAGGGAAACACCATATATTTT.

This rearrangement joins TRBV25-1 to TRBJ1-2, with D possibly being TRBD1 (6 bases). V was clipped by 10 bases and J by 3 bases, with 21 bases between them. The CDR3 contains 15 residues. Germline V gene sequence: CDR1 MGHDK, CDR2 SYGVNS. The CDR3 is CATPKAPGADYGYTF. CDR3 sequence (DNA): TGTGCCACTCCAAAGGCCCCGGGGGCGGACTATGGCTACACCTTC.